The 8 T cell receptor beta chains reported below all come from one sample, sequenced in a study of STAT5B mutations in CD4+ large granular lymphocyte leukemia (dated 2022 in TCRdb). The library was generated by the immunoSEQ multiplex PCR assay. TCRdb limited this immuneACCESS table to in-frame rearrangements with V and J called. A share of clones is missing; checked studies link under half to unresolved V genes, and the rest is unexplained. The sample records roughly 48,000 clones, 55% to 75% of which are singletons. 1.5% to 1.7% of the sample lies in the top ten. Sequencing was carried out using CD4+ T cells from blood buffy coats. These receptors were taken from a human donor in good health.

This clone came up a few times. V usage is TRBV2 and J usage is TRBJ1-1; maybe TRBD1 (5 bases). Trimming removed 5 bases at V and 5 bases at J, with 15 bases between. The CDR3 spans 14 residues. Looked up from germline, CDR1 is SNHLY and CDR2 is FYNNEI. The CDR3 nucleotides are TGTGCCAGCAGTTCCACAGGCAGTTCGACTGAAGCTTTCTTT. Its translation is CASSSTGSSTEAFF.

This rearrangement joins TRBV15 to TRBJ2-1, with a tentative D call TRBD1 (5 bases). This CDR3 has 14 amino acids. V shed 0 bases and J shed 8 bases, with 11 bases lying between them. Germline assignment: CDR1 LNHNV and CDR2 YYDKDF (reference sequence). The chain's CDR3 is CATSRDRGGDEQFF. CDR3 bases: TGTGCCACCAGCAGAGATAGGGGTGGCGATGAGCAGTTCTTC.

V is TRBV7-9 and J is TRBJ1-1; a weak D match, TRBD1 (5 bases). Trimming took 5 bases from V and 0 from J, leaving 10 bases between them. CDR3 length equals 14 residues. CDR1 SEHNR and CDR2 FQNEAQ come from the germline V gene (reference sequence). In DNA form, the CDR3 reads TGTGCCAGCAGCCCAACAGGAATGAACACTGAAGCTTTCTTT. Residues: CASSPTGMNTEAFF.

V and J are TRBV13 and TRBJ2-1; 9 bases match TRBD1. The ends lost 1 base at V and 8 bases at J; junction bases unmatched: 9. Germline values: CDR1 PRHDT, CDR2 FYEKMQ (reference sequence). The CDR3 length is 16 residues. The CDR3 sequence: CASSLDRGQGIDEQFF. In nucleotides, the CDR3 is TGTGCCAGCAGCTTAGACAGGGGACAGGGTATCGATGAGCAGTTCTTC.

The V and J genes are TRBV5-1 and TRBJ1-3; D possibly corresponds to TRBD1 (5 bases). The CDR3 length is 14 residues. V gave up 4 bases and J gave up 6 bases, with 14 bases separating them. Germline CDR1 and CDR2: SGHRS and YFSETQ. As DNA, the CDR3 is TGCGCCAGCAGCCCCGGGGCCGCTACAAACACCATATATTTT. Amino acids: CASSPGAATNTIYF.

CDR3: CASSLDGEGGETQYF. CDR3 coding DNA: TGCGCCAGCAGCTTGGATGGGGAGGGAGGAGAGACCCAGTACTTC. The rearrangement uses TRBV5-1 and TRBJ2-5, with TRBD2 matching over 7 bases. The CDR3 is 15 residues long. CDR1 is SGHRS and CDR2 is YFSETQ in the germline V gene. V shed 0 bases, J shed 4 bases, and the junction held 6 bases outside the gene matches.

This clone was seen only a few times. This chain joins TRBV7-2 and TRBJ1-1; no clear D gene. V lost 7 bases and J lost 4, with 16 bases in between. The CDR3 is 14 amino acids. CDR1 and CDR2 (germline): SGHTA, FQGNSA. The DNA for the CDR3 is TGTGCCAGCATGCTAGGGAACTTTGGCACTGAAGCTTTCTTT. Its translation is CASMLGNFGTEAFF.

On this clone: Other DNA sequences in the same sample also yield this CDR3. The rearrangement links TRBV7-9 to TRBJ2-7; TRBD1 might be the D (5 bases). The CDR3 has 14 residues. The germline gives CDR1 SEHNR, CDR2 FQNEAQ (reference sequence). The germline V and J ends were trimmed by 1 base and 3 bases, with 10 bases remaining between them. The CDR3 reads CASSLEGLGYEQYV. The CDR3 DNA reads TGTGCCAGCAGCTTAGAGGGGCTCGGCTACGAGCAGTACGTC.